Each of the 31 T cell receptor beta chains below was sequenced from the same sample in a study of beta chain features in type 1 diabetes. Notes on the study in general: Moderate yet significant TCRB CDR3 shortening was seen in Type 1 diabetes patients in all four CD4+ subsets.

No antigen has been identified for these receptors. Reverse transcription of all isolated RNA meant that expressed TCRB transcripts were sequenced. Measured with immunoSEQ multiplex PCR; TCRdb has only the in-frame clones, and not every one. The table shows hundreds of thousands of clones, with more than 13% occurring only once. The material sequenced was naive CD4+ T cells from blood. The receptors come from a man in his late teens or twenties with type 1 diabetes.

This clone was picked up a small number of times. The CDR3 spells CAWKVRGTQGNTIYF. The CDR3 nucleotides read TGTGCCTGGAAAGTCCGAGGGACTCAGGGAAACACCATATATTTT. The chain uses TRBV30 and TRBJ1-3; D possibly corresponds to TRBD1 (5 bases). Trimming left V 4 bases short and J 4 bases short, with 17 bases between. The CDR3 consists of 15 residues. The V gene's germline CDR1 is GTSNPN and CDR2 SVGIG (reference sequence).

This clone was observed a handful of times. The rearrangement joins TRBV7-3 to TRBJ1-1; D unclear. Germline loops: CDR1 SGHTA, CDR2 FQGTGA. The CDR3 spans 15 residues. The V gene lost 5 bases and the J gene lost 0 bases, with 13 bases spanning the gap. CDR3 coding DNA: TGTGCCAGCAGCCCAAGGCCAGATATGAACACTGAAGCTTTCTTT. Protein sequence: CASSPRPDMNTEAFF.

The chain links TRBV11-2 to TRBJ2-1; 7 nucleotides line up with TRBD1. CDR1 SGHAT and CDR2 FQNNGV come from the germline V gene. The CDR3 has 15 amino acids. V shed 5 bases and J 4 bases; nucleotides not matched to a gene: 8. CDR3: CASSPGQSTYNEQFF. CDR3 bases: TGTGCCAGCAGCCCGGGACAGAGTACTTACAATGAGCAGTTCTTC.

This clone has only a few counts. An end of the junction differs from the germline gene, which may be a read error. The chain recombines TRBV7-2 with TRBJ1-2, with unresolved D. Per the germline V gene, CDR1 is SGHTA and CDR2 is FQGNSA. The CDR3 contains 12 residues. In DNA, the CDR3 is TGCGCCAGCAGCCCTGGGCCGGGTGGCTACACCTTC. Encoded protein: CASSPGPGGYTF.

The CDR3 nucleotides are TGTGCCAGCAGCCTGGCCCATAGCGGGATCCAAGAGACCCAGTACTTC. As protein: CASSLAHSGIQETQYF. The chain employs TRBV5-4 and TRBJ2-5, with 8 bases that match TRBD2. The CDR3 has 16 amino acids. The V gene end was trimmed by 4 bases and the J gene end by 1 base; junction bases not matched to a gene: 9. Germline CDR1 is SGHNT and CDR2 is YYREEE (reference sequence).

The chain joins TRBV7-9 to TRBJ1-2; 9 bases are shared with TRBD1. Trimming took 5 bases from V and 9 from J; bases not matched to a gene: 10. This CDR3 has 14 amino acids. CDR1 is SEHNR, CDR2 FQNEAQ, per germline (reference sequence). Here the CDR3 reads CASSTGTGSYSYTF. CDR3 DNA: TGTGCCAGCAGCACTGGGACAGGGTCGTATAGCTACACCTTC.

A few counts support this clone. CDR3 in DNA: TGTGCCAGCAGCTTAGCCGGAGCAGGGAACACTGAAGCTTTCTTT. Protein sequence: CASSLAGAGNTEAFF. The chain is built from TRBV7-2 and TRBJ1-1; no clear D. Germline CDR1 reads SGHTA; CDR2 reads FQGNSA. The CDR3 is 15 residues long. V was shortened by 0 bases and J by 1 base, with 9 bases between the two germline ends. Using reference TRBV7-2 and TRBJ1-1 for the parts outside the CDR3, the full variable domain is GAGVSQSPSNKVTEKGKDVELRCDPISGHTALYWYRQSLGQGLEFLIYFQGNSAPDKSGLPSDRFSAERTGGSVSTLTIQRTQQEDSAVYLCASSLAGAGNTEAFFGQGTRLTVV.

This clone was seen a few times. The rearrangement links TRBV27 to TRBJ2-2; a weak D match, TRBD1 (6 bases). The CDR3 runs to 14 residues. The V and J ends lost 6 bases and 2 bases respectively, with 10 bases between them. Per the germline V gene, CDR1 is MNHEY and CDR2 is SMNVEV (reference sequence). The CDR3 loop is CASRQGSNTGELFF. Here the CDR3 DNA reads TGTGCCAGCAGACAGGGTTCCAACACCGGGGAGCTGTTTTTT.

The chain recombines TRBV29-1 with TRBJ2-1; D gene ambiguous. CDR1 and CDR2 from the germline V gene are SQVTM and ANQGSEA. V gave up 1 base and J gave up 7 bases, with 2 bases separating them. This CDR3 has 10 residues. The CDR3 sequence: CSVEANEQFF. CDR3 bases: TGCAGCGTTGAAGCGAATGAGCAGTTCTTC.

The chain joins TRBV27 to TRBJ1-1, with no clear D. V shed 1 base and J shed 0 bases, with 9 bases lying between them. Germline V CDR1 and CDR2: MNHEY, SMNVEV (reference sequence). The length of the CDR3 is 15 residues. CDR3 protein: CASSLLNSLNTEAFF. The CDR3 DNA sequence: TGTGCCAGCAGTTTATTGAACAGTTTGAACACTGAAGCTTTCTTT.

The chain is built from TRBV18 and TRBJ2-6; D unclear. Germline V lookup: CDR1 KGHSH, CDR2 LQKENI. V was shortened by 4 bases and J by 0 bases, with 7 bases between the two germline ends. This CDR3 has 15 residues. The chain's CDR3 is CASSLASSGANVLTF. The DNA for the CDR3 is TGTGCCAGCTCACTGGCGTCCTCTGGGGCCAACGTCCTGACTTTC. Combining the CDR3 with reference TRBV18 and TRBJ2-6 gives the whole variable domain NAGVMQNPRHLVRRRGQEARLRCSPMKGHSHVYWYRQLPEEGLKFMVYLQKENIIDESGMPKERFSAEFPKEGPSILRIQQVVRGDSAAYFCASSLASSGANVLTFGAGSRLTVL.

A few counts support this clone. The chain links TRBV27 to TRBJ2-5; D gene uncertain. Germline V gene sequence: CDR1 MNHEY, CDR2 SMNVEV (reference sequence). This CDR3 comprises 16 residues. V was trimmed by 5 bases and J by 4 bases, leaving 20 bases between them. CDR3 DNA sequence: TGTGCCAGCAGTCGACGGACCCGGCCCGTCGCAGAGACCCAGTACTTC. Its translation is CASSRRTRPVAETQYF.

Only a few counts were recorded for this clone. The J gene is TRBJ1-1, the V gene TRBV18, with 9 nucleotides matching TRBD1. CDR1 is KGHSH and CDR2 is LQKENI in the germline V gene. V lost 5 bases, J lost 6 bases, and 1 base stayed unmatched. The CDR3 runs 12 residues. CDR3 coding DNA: TGTGCCAGCTCAACAGGGGGCTCTGAAGCTTTCTTT. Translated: CASSTGGSEAFF. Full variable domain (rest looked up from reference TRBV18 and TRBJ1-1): NAGVMQNPRHLVRRRGQEARLRCSPMKGHSHVYWYRQLPEEGLKFMVYLQKENIIDESGMPKERFSAEFPKEGPSILRIQQVVRGDSAAYFCASSTGGSEAFFGQGTRLTVV.

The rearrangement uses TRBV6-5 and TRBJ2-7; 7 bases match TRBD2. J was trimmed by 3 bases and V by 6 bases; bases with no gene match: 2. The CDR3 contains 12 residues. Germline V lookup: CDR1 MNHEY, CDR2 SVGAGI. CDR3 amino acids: CASRRTSYEQYF. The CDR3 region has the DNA TGTGCCAGCAGACGGACTAGCTACGAGCAGTACTTC.

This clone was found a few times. CDR3 nucleotide sequence: TGCGCCAGCAGCTTTAGCGGGAGTGAAGATACGCAGTATTTT. Protein sequence: CASSFSGSEDTQYF. V usage is TRBV5-1 and J usage is TRBJ2-3; TRBD2 matches 9 bases. Germline V lookup: CDR1 SGHRS, CDR2 YFSETQ. V was pared by 2 bases and J by 5 bases, with 3 bases of the junction left unmatched. This CDR3 is 14 amino acids long.

CDR3 amino acids: CASSPTDGVNNEQFF. The CDR3 DNA reads TGTGCCAGCTCCCCCACGGACGGGGTGAACAATGAGCAGTTCTTC. The chain links TRBV18 to TRBJ2-1; a possible D gene is TRBD2 (5 bases). CDR1 and CDR2 from the germline V gene are KGHSH and LQKENI. This CDR3 has 15 residues. The germline V and J ends were trimmed by 6 bases and 5 bases, with 17 bases remaining between them.

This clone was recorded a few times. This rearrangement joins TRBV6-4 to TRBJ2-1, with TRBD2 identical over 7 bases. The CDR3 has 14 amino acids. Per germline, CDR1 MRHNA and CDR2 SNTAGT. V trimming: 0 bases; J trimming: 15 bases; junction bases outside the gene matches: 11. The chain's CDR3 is CASSDSSSMGGSFF. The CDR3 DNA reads TGTGCCAGCAGTGACTCGAGTAGCATGGGAGGGTCGTTCTTC.

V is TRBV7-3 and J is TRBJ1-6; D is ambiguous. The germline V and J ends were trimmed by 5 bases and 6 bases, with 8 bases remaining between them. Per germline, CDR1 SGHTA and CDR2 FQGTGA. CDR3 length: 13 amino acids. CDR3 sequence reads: CASSAGLNSPLHF. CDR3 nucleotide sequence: TGTGCCAGCAGCGCGGGTCTTAATTCACCCCTCCACTTT. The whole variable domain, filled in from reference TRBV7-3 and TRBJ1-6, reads GAGVSQTPSNKVTEKGKYVELRCDPISGHTALYWYRQSLGQGPEFLIYFQGTGAADDSGLPNDRFFAVRPEGSVSTLKIQRTERGDSAVYLCASSAGLNSPLHFGNGTRLTVT.

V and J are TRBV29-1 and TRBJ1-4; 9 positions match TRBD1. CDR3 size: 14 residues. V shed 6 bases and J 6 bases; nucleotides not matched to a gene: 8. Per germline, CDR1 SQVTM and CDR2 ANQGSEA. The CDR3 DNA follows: TGCAGCGTCTCATCCGGGACAGGGTATGAAAAACTGTTTTTT. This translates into CSVSSGTGYEKLFF.

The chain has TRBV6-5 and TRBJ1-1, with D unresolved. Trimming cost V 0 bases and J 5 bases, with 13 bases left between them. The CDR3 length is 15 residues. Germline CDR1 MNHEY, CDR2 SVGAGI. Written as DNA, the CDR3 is TGTGCCAGCAGTTACTCAGGAGTCCCGGCTACTGAAGCTTTCTTT. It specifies CASSYSGVPATEAFF.

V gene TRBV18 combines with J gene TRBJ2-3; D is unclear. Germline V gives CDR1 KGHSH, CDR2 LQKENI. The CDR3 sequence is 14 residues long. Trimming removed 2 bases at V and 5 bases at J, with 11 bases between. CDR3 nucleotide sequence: TGTGCCAGCTCACCAACTCAGGTGGGAGATACGCAGTATTTT. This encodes CASSPTQVGDTQYF.

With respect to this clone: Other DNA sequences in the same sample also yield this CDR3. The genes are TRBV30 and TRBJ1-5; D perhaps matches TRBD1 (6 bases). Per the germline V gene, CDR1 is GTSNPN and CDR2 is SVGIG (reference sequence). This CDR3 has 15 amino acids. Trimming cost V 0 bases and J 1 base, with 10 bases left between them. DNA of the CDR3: TGTGCCTGGAGTGTAGGGGGGCTCAGCAATCAGCCCCAGCATTTT. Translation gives CAWSVGGLSNQPQHF.

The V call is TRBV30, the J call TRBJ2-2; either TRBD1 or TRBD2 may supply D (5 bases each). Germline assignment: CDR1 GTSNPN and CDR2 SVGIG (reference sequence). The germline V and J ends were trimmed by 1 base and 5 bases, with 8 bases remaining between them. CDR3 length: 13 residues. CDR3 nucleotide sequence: TGTGCCTGGAGTGACAGGAGGACCGGGGAGCTGTTTTTT. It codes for CAWSDRRTGELFF. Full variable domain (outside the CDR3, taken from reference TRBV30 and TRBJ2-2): SQTIHQWPATLVQPVGSPLSLECTVEGTSNPNLYWYRQAAGRGLQLLFYSVGIGQISSEVPQNLSASRPQDRQFILSSKKLLLSDSGFYLCAWSDRRTGELFFGEGSRLTVL.

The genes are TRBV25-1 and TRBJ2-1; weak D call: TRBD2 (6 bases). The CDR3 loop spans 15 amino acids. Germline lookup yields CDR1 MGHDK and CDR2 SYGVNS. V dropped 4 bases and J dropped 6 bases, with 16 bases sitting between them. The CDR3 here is CASSAPASGGNEQFF. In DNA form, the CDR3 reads TGTGCCAGCAGTGCCCCAGCTTCCGGGGGCAATGAGCAGTTCTTC. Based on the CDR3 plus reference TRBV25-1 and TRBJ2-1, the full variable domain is EADIYQTPRYLVIGTGKKITLECSQTMGHDKMYWYQQDPGMELHLIHYSYGVNSTEKGDLSSESTVSRIRTEHFPLTLESARPSHTSQYLCASSAPASGGNEQFFGPGTRLTVL.

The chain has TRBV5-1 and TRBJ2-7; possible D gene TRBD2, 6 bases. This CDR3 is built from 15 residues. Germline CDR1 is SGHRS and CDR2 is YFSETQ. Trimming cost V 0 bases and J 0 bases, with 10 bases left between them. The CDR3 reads CASSLGGTLSYEQYF. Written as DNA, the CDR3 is TGCGCCAGCAGCTTGGGAGGGACTCTCTCCTACGAGCAGTACTTC. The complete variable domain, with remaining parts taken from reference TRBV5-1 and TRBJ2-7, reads KAGVTQTPRYLIKTRGQQVTLSCSPISGHRSVSWYQQTPGQGLQFLFEYFSETQRNKGNFPGRFSGRQFSNSRSEMNVSTLELGDSALYLCASSLGGTLSYEQYFGPGTRLTVT.

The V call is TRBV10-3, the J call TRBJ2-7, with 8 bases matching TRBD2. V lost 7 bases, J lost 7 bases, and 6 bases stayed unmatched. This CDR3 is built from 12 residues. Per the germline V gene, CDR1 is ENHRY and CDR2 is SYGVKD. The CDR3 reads CAINPGGREQYF. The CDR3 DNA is TGTGCCATCAACCCGGGAGGGCGGGAGCAGTACTTC.

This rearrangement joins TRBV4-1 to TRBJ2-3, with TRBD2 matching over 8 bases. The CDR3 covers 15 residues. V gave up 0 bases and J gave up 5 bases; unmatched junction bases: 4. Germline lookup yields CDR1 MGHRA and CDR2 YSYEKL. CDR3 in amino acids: CASSQDGLAKDTQYF. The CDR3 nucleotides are TGCGCCAGCAGCCAAGACGGACTAGCTAAAGATACGCAGTATTTT.

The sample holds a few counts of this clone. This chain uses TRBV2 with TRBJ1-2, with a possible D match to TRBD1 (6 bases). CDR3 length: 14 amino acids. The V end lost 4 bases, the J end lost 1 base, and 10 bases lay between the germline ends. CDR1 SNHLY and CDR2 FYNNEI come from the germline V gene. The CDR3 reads CASSGTAVNYGYTF. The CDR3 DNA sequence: TGTGCCAGCAGTGGGACAGCCGTTAACTATGGCTACACCTTC.

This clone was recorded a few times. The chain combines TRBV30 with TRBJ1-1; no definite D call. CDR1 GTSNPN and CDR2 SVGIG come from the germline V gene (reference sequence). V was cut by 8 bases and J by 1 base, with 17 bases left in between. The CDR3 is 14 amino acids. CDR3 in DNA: TGTGCCGGCATACGGGGTTCCAGGAACACTGAAGCTTTCTTT. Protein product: CAGIRGSRNTEAFF.

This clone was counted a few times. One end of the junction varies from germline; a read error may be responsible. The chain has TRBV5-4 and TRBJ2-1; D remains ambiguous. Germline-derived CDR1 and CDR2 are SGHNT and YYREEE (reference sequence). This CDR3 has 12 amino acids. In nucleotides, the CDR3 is TGTGCCAGCAGCTTGTCCGGACCCCCCAGAGTCTTC. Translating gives CASSLSGPPRVF.

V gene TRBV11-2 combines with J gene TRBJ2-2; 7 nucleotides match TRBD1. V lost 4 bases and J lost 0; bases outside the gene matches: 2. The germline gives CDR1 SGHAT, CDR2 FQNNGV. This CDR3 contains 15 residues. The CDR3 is CASSSGGTNTGELFF. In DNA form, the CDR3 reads TGTGCCAGCAGCTCAGGGGGAACGAACACCGGGGAGCTGTTTTTT.